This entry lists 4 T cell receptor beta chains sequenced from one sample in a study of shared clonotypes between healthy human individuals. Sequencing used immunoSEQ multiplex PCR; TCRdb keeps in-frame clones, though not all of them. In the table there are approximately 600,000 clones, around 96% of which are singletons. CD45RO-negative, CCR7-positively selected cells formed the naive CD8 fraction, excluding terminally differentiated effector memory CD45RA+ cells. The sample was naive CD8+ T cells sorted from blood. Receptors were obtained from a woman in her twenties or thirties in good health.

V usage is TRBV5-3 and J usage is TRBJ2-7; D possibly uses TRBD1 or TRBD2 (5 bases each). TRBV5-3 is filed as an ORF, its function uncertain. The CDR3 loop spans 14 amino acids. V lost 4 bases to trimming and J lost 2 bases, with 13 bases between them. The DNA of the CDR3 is TGTGCCAGAAGCCTTCCCTTGGGACCCTACGAGCAGTACTTC. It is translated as CARSLPLGPYEQYF.

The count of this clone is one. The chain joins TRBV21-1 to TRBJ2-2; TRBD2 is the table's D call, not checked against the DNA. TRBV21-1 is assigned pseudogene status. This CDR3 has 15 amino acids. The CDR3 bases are TGTGCCAGCAGCAACCCAGCGGGTCGTACCGGGGAGCTGTTTTTT. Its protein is CASSNPAGRTGELFF.

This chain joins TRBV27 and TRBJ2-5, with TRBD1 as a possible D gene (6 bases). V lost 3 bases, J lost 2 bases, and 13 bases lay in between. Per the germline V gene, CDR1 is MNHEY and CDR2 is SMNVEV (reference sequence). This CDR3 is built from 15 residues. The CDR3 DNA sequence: TGTGCCAGCAGTTTCGTCGGACAGAAACAAGAGACCCAGTACTTC. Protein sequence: CASSFVGQKQETQYF.

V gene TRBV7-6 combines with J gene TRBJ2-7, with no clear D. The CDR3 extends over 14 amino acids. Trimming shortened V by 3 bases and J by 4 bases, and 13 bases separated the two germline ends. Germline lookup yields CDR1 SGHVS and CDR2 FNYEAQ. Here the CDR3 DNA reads TGTGCCAGCAGCTTCTCAATGAACCTTTACGAGCAGTACTTC. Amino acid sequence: CASSFSMNLYEQYF. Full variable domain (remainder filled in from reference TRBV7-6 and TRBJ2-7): GAGVSQSPRYKVTKRGQDVALRCDPISGHVSLYWYRQALGQGPEFLTYFNYEAQQDKSGLPNDRFSAERPEGSISTLTIQRTEQRDSAMYRCASSFSMNLYEQYFGPGTRLTVT.